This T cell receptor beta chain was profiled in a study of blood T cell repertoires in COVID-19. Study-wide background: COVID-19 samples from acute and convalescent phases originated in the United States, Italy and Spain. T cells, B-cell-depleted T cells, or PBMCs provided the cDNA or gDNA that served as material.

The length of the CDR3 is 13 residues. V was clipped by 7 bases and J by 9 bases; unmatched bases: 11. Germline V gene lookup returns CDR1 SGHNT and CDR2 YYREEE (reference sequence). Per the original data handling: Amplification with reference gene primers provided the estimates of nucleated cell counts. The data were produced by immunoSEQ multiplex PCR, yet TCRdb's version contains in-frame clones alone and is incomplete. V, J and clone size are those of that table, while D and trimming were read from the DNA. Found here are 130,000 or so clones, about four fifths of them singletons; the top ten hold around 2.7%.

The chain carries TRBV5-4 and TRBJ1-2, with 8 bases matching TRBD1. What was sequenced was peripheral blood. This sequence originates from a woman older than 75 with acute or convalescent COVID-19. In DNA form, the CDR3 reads TGTGCCAGCGGAGACGACAGGGGTTCGAGCTACACCTTC. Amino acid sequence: CASGDDRGSSYTF. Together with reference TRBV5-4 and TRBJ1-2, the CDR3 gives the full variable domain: ETGVTQSPTHLIKTRGQQVTLRCSSQSGHNTVSWYQQALGQGPQFIFQYYREEENGRGNFPPRFSGLQFPNYSSELNVNALELDDSALYLCASGDDRGSSYTFGSGTRLTVV.